Presented here are 17 T cell receptor beta chains from one specimen sequenced in a study of B cell selection in AIRE deficiency. Sorted regulatory T cells were CD4-positive, CD25-high and CD127-low or negative. Clones were read by immunoSEQ multiplex PCR, and TCRdb kept only the in-frame ones, dropping some. Altogether some 2,900 clones are present, 78% being singletons, with the ten largest covering roughly 3.5%. The specimen was Tregs sorted from PBMCs. All receptors derive from a human donor with AIRE deficiency.

The CDR3 nucleotides are TGTGCCAGCAGTTTGATGACAGGGCCAACTGAAGCTTTCTTT. Its translation: CASSLMTGPTEAFF. This chain joins TRBV28 and TRBJ1-1, with 7 bases fitting TRBD1. V was clipped by 3 bases and J by 5 bases; unmatched bases: 6. The CDR3 has 14 residues. Per the germline V gene, CDR1 is MDHEN and CDR2 is SYDVKM.

The J gene is TRBJ2-1, the V gene TRBV10-3; 11 bases are shared with TRBD1. The V gene end was trimmed by 7 bases and the J gene end by 9 bases; junction bases not matched to a gene: 8. This CDR3 has 14 amino acids. Germline V gene lookup returns CDR1 ENHRY and CDR2 SYGVKD. The CDR3 here is CAINPGQGVGEQFF. The CDR3 DNA reads TGTGCCATCAATCCGGGACAGGGGGTCGGTGAGCAGTTCTTC.

The rearrangement links TRBV28 to TRBJ2-6; a weak D match, TRBD1 (7 bases). V was clipped by 5 bases and J by 2 bases, with 13 bases between them. The germline CDR1 and CDR2 sequences are MDHEN and SYDVKM. CDR3 length: 16 amino acids. The CDR3 is CASSPPGGTGANVLTF. The CDR3 DNA is TGTGCCAGCAGTCCCCCAGGGGGGACTGGGGCCAACGTCCTGACTTTC. The complete variable domain, with remaining parts taken from reference TRBV28 and TRBJ2-6, reads DVKVTQSSRYLVKRTGEKVFLECVQDMDHENMFWYRQDPGLGLRLIYFSYDVKMKEKGDIPEGYSVSREKKERFSLILESASTNQTSMYLCASSPPGGTGANVLTFGAGSRLTVL.

The chain combines TRBV19 with TRBJ1-1; D gene unclear. The germline V and J ends were trimmed by 7 bases and 4 bases, with 22 bases remaining between them. The CDR3 is 16 amino acids. The germline V gene has CDR1 LNHDA and CDR2 SQIVND (reference sequence). For the CDR3, the DNA is TGTGCCAGTACTGCCGTGAAGGGTGGAGGGATCACTGAAGCTTTCTTT. Translation gives CASTAVKGGGITEAFF.

The chain combines TRBV6-1 with TRBJ1-5, with TRBD1 identical over 8 bases. The CDR3 length is 13 residues. V dropped 5 bases and J dropped 5; count of bases not matched to a gene: 2. The germline V gene encodes CDR1 MNHNS and CDR2 SASEGT. CDR3 DNA: TGTGCCAGCAGTTCACAGGGGGATCAGCCCCAGCATTTT. Amino acids: CASSSQGDQPQHF.

V is TRBV18 and J is TRBJ1-1; D possibly corresponds to TRBD1 (5 bases). The V end was cut by 3 bases, the J end by 2 bases, with 16 bases between. CDR3 size: 16 residues. Germline V lookup: CDR1 KGHSH, CDR2 LQKENI. Here the CDR3 reads CASSPMGGRANTEAFF. The CDR3 nucleotides read TGTGCCAGCTCACCGATGGGAGGCAGGGCCAACACTGAAGCTTTCTTT.

The chain combines TRBV6-5 with TRBJ2-3; 7 nucleotides match TRBD1. The CDR3 runs to 13 residues. The germline CDR1 and CDR2 sequences are MNHEY and SVGAGI. V lost 6 bases to trimming and J lost 5 bases; unmatched junction nucleotides: 5. The CDR3 here is CASRLSGGDTQYF. CDR3 DNA sequence: TGTGCCAGCAGATTATCAGGGGGAGATACGCAGTATTTT.

The genes are TRBV5-4 and TRBJ2-1, with 7 bases matching TRBD1. V was pared by 3 bases and J by 4 bases, with 7 bases of the junction left unmatched. Looked up from germline, CDR1 is SGHNT and CDR2 is YYREEE (reference sequence). CDR3 length: 15 residues. This CDR3 reads CASSSRDSLYNEQFF. Here the CDR3 DNA reads TGTGCCAGCAGCTCTCGGGACAGCTTATACAATGAGCAGTTCTTC. The variable domain in full, with the rest retrieved from reference TRBV5-4 and TRBJ2-1, is ETGVTQSPTHLIKTRGQQVTLRCSSQSGHNTVSWYQQALGQGPQFIFQYYREEENGRGNFPPRFSGLQFPNYSSELNVNALELDDSALYLCASSSRDSLYNEQFFGPGTRLTVL.

The chain carries TRBV13 and TRBJ2-2; D is unresolved. In germline, CDR1 is PRHDT, CDR2 FYEKMQ (reference sequence). Trimming took off 1 base at V and 7 bases at J, with 4 bases between the two ends. The CDR3 extends over 12 amino acids. The CDR3 reads CASSLAVGELFF. Here the CDR3 DNA reads TGTGCCAGCAGCTTAGCGGTCGGGGAGCTGTTTTTT.

The V and J genes are TRBV7-9 and TRBJ2-1; 12 bases are shared with TRBD2. From germline, CDR1 is SEHNR and CDR2 FQNEAQ (reference sequence). V was clipped by 8 bases and J by 6 bases; unmatched bases: 2. The CDR3 runs to 13 residues. The CDR3 DNA reads as TGTGCCAGCGGGACTAGCGGGTCCAATGAGCAGTTCTTC. Encoded protein: CASGTSGSNEQFF.

In nucleotides, the CDR3 is TGTGCCAGCTCACCACCGTCAGCGGGGGACACAGATACGCAGTATTTT. Residues: CASSPPSAGDTDTQYF. The V call is TRBV18, the J call TRBJ2-3, with 8 nucleotides matching TRBD2. CDR1 and CDR2 from the germline V gene are KGHSH and LQKENI. The ends lost 0 bases at V and 2 bases at J; junction bases unmatched: 4. The CDR3 covers 16 residues.

V and J are TRBV13 and TRBJ2-1, with D maybe TRBD2 (6 bases). This CDR3 has 17 residues. V was trimmed by 0 bases and J by 9 bases, leaving 21 bases between them. Germline values: CDR1 PRHDT, CDR2 FYEKMQ (reference sequence). In DNA form, the CDR3 reads TGTGCCAGCAGCTTAGGCACTTTGACTAGTAATGATGGTGAGCAGTTCTTC. Translated, it gives CASSLGTLTSNDGEQFF.

V usage is TRBV7-3 and J usage is TRBJ2-1, with no clear D. Trimming removed 5 bases from V and 6 bases from J, with 11 bases in between. CDR1 and CDR2 (germline): SGHTA, FQGTGA. The CDR3 spans 13 residues. CDR3 DNA: TGTGCCAGCAGCCTCTTCGCCCCCAATGAGCAGTTCTTC. This encodes CASSLFAPNEQFF.

This clone came up a few times. The genes are TRBV30 and TRBJ2-2; weak D call: TRBD2 (6 bases). The germline gives CDR1 GTSNPN, CDR2 SVGIG (reference sequence). This CDR3 comprises 11 residues. V was trimmed by 5 bases and J by 5 bases, leaving 6 bases between them. The CDR3 protein is CAWAGTGELFF. For the CDR3, the DNA is TGTGCCTGGGCGGGAACCGGGGAGCTGTTTTTT.

This chain uses TRBV4-1 with TRBJ2-7, with 13 bases that match TRBD2. CDR1 is MGHRA and CDR2 is YSYEKL in the germline V gene. The CDR3 spans 19 residues. V shed 0 bases and J 5 bases; nucleotides not matched to a gene: 13. The chain's CDR3 is CASSQDFPTVGLAGDEQYF. CDR3 DNA: TGCGCCAGCAGCCAAGATTTCCCCACGGTCGGACTAGCGGGAGACGAGCAGTACTTC.

This clone was seen only a few times. The chain links TRBV6-5 to TRBJ2-7, with a possible D match to TRBD2 (5 bases). V lost 2 bases and J 9 bases, leaving 17 bases between the germline ends. This CDR3 region has 14 residues. Per the germline V gene, CDR1 is MNHEY and CDR2 is SVGAGI. The CDR3 loop reads CASSYEGGVLGQYF. In nucleotides, the CDR3 is TGTGCCAGCAGTTACGAGGGTGGCGTTTTGGGGCAGTACTTC.

The sample holds a few counts of this clone. V gene TRBV18 combines with J gene TRBJ2-7; a possible D gene is TRBD1 (6 bases). Trimming left V 6 bases short and J 0 bases short, with 15 bases between. The CDR3 has 15 residues. Germline V gives CDR1 KGHSH, CDR2 LQKENI. The CDR3 sequence is CASSRDRTSSYEQYF. The CDR3 bases are TGTGCCAGCTCCCGTGACAGGACAAGCTCCTACGAGCAGTACTTC.